Below are 20 T cell receptor beta chains sequenced from a single sample in a study of vaccination and CD4 T cells after COVID-19. Their recognized antigens are unknown. Regarding time point: late sampling 161 to 241 days after vaccination in a few convalescent patients. The treatment: approximately 10-day PBMC culture with coronavirus spike peptide pools or control peptides (ViraFEST assay). The assay that was used to sequence DNA from cultured CD4+ T cells was the Oncomine TCR Beta short-read assay. MiXCR, run by TCRdb on the PCR reads, gives a single entry per CDR3 protein. The repertoire holds tens of thousands of distinct CDR3 sequences, with approximately 38% as singletons. The starting material was CD4+ T cells from blood, cultured in vitro, obtained about 7 months after SARS-CoV-2 vaccination. The receptor set was obtained from a human donor who had recovered from COVID-19.

The gene calls are TRBV27 and TRBJ1-2; D is perhaps TRBD1 (6 bases). CDR1 and CDR2 (germline): MNHEY, SMNVEV (reference sequence). Trimming took 2 bases from V and 10 from J, leaving 17 bases between them. There are 14 residues in the CDR3. The CDR3 region is CASSLKGQANDYTF. CDR3 nucleotide sequence: TGTGCCAGCAGTTTAAAGGGACAAGCGAATGACTACACCTTC.

CDR3 nucleotides: TGTGCCAGCAGCCATCTCGACAGATTTGGAGAGACCCAGTACTTC. Protein: CASSHLDRFGETQYF. The chain is built from TRBV11-2 and TRBJ2-5, with a possible D match to TRBD1 (5 bases). The CDR3 contains 15 residues. Germline-derived CDR1 and CDR2 are SGHAT and FQNNGV. V shed 5 bases and J shed 4 bases, with 17 bases lying between them.

This chain connects TRBV29-1 to TRBJ2-1, with 12 nucleotides matching TRBD2. Trimming took 4 bases from V and 4 from J; bases not matched to a gene: 14. The CDR3 totals 18 residues. The V gene's germline CDR1 is SQVTM and CDR2 ANQGSEA. The CDR3 is CSVAPGLAGPGRYNEQFF. The DNA for the CDR3 is TGCAGCGTTGCCCCGGGACTAGCGGGTCCGGGTAGGTACAATGAGCAGTTCTTC.

In DNA, the CDR3 is TGCAGTGCTAGTCCTCCTCAGCGATACGAGCAGTACTTC. This sequence encodes CSASPPQRYEQYF. The chain links TRBV20-1 to TRBJ2-7; D uncertain. Trimming left V 3 bases short and J 4 bases short, with 13 bases between. Germline V lookup: CDR1 DFQATT, CDR2 SNEGSKA (reference sequence). The CDR3 has 13 amino acids.

Here the CDR3 reads CASSSHRQGGSYEQYF. The CDR3, as DNA: TGTGCCAGCAGTTCCCATCGACAGGGTGGGAGCTACGAGCAGTACTTC. The chain couples TRBV6-5 to TRBJ2-7; TRBD1 agrees at 7 bases. The V segment lost 4 bases and the J segment 3 bases; nucleotides outside the gene matches: 12. Germline values: CDR1 MNHEY, CDR2 SVGAGI. The CDR3 has 16 amino acids.

V usage is TRBV10-3 and J usage is TRBJ1-2, with 12 nucleotides matching TRBD1. Germline CDR1 reads ENHRY; CDR2 reads SYGVKD. The CDR3 extends over 17 amino acids. V lost 6 bases and J lost 2; bases outside the gene matches: 10. CDR3 region: CAISSGTGGRINYGYTF. For the CDR3, the DNA is TGTGCCATCAGCTCCGGGACAGGGGGCCGGATAAACTATGGCTACACCTTC.

This clonotype was counted only a few times. The chain combines TRBV29-1 with TRBJ2-6, with TRBD2 matching over 8 bases. Trimming cost V 6 bases and J 4 bases; bases outside gene matches: 2. Germline loops: CDR1 SQVTM, CDR2 ANQGSEA. The CDR3 spans 13 residues. The CDR3 DNA follows: TGCAGCGTAGCGGGAGCCGGGGCCAACGTCCTGACTTTC. This translates into CSVAGAGANVLTF. Looking up the rest from reference TRBV29-1 and TRBJ2-6 gives the full variable domain: SAVISQKPSRDICQRGTSLTIQCQVDSQVTMMFWYRQQPGQSLTLIATANQGSEATYESGFVIDKFPISRPNLTFSTLTVSNMSPEDSSIYLCSVAGAGANVLTFGAGSRLTVL.

A few counts support this clonotype. The chain links TRBV20-1 to TRBJ2-5; 15 nucleotides agree with TRBD2. The CDR3 runs 16 residues. With V trimmed by 3 bases and J by 1 base, 3 bases remained unmatched. Per germline, CDR1 DFQATT and CDR2 SNEGSKA (reference sequence). In DNA form, the CDR3 reads TGCAGTGCTAGGGGACTAGCGGGAGGTCTCCAAGAGACCCAGTACTTC. This gives the protein CSARGLAGGLQETQYF.

This clonotype showed up just a few times. The chain combines TRBV7-3 with TRBJ2-1; the D is unclear. Germline V gives CDR1 SGHTA, CDR2 FQGTGA. With 5 bases removed from V and 0 bases from J, the gap between germline ends came to 11 bases. The CDR3 loop spans 15 amino acids. The CDR3 here is CASSLGSTSYNEQFF. CDR3 DNA: TGTGCCAGCAGCCTAGGGTCTACCTCCTACAATGAGCAGTTCTTC.

This clonotype was seen more than once but under ten times. V usage is TRBV6-1 and J usage is TRBJ2-1; 11 nucleotides line up with TRBD2. The CDR3 runs 15 residues. J lost 12 bases, V lost 6 bases, and 13 bases had no gene match. CDR1 and CDR2 (germline): MNHNS, SASEGT. The CDR3 is CASRNSGRALSGQFF. CDR3 nucleotide sequence: TGTGCCAGCAGAAATAGCGGGAGGGCGTTGAGCGGGCAGTTCTTC.

This clonotype appeared a few times. The chain recombines TRBV7-2 with TRBJ2-7, with 9 bases that match TRBD1. Germline V lookup: CDR1 SGHTA, CDR2 FQGNSA. There are 14 residues in the CDR3. J gave up 2 bases and V 5 bases, and 4 bases lay outside the gene matches. In DNA, the CDR3 is TGTGCCAGCAGCCGAGACAGGGGGACCTACGAGCAGTACTTC. This codes for CASSRDRGTYEQYF.

The rearrangement links TRBV7-3 to TRBJ2-7; D possibly corresponds to TRBD2 (5 bases). Germline values: CDR1 SGHTA, CDR2 FQGTGA. The CDR3 is made up of 14 amino acids. With 5 bases removed from V and 6 bases from J, the gap between germline ends came to 17 bases. CDR3 residues: CASSPSGIEGEQYF. CDR3 bases: TGTGCCAGCAGCCCTTCGGGAATAGAAGGCGAGCAGTACTTC.

The chain links TRBV12-3 or TRBV12-4 to TRBJ1-1, with 7 nucleotides matching TRBD1. With V trimmed by 8 bases and J by 5 bases, 8 bases remained unmatched. The CDR3 has 13 amino acids. CDR3 nucleotide sequence: TGTGCCAGCGTGGAAGGGGGCTGGACTGAAGCTTTCTTT. It yields the protein CASVEGGWTEAFF.

The table lists this clonotype with a few counts. The chain joins TRBV7-2 to TRBJ2-3; unclear D gene. The germline CDR1 and CDR2 sequences are SGHTA and FQGNSA. V was trimmed by 4 bases and J by 1 base, leaving 6 bases between them. CDR3 size: 13 residues. The CDR3 sequence: CASSSGGTDTQYF. CDR3 nucleotides: TGTGCCAGCAGCTCCGGAGGCACAGATACGCAGTATTTT.

V and J are TRBV10-2 and TRBJ2-6, with 7 bases that match TRBD1. Per germline, CDR1 WSHSY and CDR2 SAAADI. Trimming cost V 10 bases and J 0 bases; bases outside gene matches: 9. The CDR3 extends over 16 amino acids. The CDR3 coding sequence is TGCGCCACCTTAGACAGGGCTCCCTCTGGGGCCAACGTCCTGACTTTC. It yields the protein CATLDRAPSGANVLTF.

J is TRBJ2-2 and V is TRBV6-2 or TRBV6-3; 7 nucleotides match TRBD1. The germline CDR1 and CDR2 sequences are MNHEY and SVGEGT. CDR3 length: 17 amino acids. V shed 0 bases, J shed 8 bases, and the junction held 12 bases outside the gene matches. In DNA, the CDR3 is TGTGCCAGCAGTTACTCAGTTCGGCAGGGGGTGCGAGGGGAGCTGTTTTTT. Translation: CASSYSVRQGVRGELFF.

This clonotype was counted a few times. The J gene is TRBJ2-7, the V gene TRBV28, with a tentative D call TRBD2 (5 bases). The CDR3 length is 16 residues. Trimming removed 2 bases at V and 3 bases at J, with 17 bases between. The germline gives CDR1 MDHEN, CDR2 SYDVKM. Here the CDR3 DNA reads TGTGCCAGCAGTTTAAACAACCGGGGAAACAGCTACGAGCAGTACTTC. This gives the protein CASSLNNRGNSYEQYF. Full variable domain (rest looked up from reference TRBV28 and TRBJ2-7): DVKVTQSSRYLVKRTGEKVFLECVQDMDHENMFWYRQDPGLGLRLIYFSYDVKMKEKGDIPEGYSVSREKKERFSLILESASTNQTSMYLCASSLNNRGNSYEQYFGPGTRLTVT.

This clonotype is termed medium-sized. This chain joins TRBV20-1 and TRBJ2-5; tentative D call: TRBD2 (5 bases). This CDR3 contains 12 residues. Germline V gene data show CDR1 as DFQATT and CDR2 as SNEGSKA (reference sequence). V lost 5 bases and J lost 1, with 8 bases in between. CDR3: CSAPGFQETQYF. The DNA for the CDR3 is TGCAGTGCTCCGGGGTTCCAAGAGACCCAGTACTTC.

The chain joins TRBV21-1 to TRBJ1-6. TRBV21-1 is a recognized pseudogene. CDR3 length equals 17 residues. The CDR3 loop reads CASSKRGPTSGDSPLHF. The CDR3 DNA reads as TGTGCCAGCAGCAAAAGAGGGCCCACCTCGGGGGATTCACCCCTCCACTTT.

Here the CDR3 reads CASCPWTGSNTEAFF. CDR3 DNA sequence: TGTGCCAGCTGCCCATGGACAGGGTCGAACACTGAAGCTTTCTTT. This chain joins TRBV27 and TRBJ1-1; 8 nucleotides match TRBD1. The CDR3 extends over 15 amino acids. Germline lookup yields CDR1 MNHEY and CDR2 SMNVEV (reference sequence). With V trimmed by 8 bases and J by 1 base, 9 bases remained unmatched.